This T cell receptor (beta chain) was sequenced in a study of shared clonotypes between healthy human individuals. For the study at large: Researchers drew samples from a couple of women and a few men aged 18 to 49.

Profiling relied on immunoSEQ multiplex PCR, and the TCRdb table lists in-frame clones only, not all of them. The sample carries approximately 2.1 million clones, 85% to 95% recorded once. CDR1 and CDR2 from the germline V gene are SGHKS and YYEKEE (reference sequence). V shed 6 bases and J shed 4 bases, with 20 bases lying between them. This CDR3 has 16 amino acids. The chain carries TRBV5-5 and TRBJ2-1; tentative D call: TRBD2 (5 bases). The sequenced sample consisted of naive CD4+ T cells from PBMCs. Subset meaning: CD45RA+ positively selected. This receptor was identified in a man younger than 35 in good health. Some clones in this sample may be carry-over from other donors' samples. The CDR3 sequence: CASNNEPLKRYNEQFF. DNA of the CDR3: TGTGCCAGCAACAACGAACCCCTGAAGCGGTACAATGAGCAGTTCTTC. The variable domain in full, with the rest retrieved from reference TRBV5-5 and TRBJ2-1, is DAGVTQSPTHLIKTRGQQVTLRCSPISGHKSVSWYQQVLGQGPQFIFQYYEKEERGRGNFPDRFSARQFPNYSSELNVNALLLGDSALYLCASNNEPLKRYNEQFFGPGTRLTVL.